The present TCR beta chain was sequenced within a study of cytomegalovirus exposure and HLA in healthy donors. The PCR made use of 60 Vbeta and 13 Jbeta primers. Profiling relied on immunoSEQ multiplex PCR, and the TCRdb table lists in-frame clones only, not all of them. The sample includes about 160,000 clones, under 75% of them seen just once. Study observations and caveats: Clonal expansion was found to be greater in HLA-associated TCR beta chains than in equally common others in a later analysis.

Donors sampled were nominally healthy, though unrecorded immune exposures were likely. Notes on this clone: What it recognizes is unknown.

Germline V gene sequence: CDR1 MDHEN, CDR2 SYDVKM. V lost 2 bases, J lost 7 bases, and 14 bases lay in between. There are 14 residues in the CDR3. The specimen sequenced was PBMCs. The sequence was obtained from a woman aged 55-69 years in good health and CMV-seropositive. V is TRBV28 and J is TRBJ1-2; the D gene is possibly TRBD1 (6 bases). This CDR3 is CASSLGQPVGGYTF. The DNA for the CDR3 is TGTGCCAGCAGTTTAGGACAGCCTGTTGGTGGCTACACCTTC.